This TCR beta chain was obtained from a study of T cells in narcolepsy. Study outcomes and limitations: Blood of same and different patients, but not healthy controls, reportedly held recurring autoreactive clonotypes. Autoreactive clone sequences were missing from some blood memory CD4+ repertoires.

A remark on this clone: Antigen: not known.

The protocol was immunoSEQ multiplex PCR, while the TCRdb copy is restricted to in-frame clones and leaves out a portion. This sample has fewer than 25,000 clones, with about 82% found just once. This receptor was obtained from a human donor in good health. Sequenced material: memory (CD45RA-) CD4+ T cells from blood.

The CDR3 DNA sequence: TGTGCCAGCAGCGTCACAGAGGGCGTTGAGCAGTTCTTC. It encodes CASSVTEGVEQFF. The chain has TRBV9 and TRBJ2-1; perhaps TRBD2 as D (5 bases). This CDR3 has 13 amino acids. Looked up from germline, CDR1 is SGDLS and CDR2 is YYNGEE. Between the trimmed V and J ends, which lost 2 bases and 9 bases, there was a span of 12 bases.